The 2 T cell receptor beta chains below come from one sample, sequenced in a study of blood T cells in healthy people across ages. A second PCR of about 7 to 11 cycles used a sample-barcoded 5' primer and a J-beta primer mix. TCRdb itself ran the 5' RACE reads through MiXCR, one entry per CDR3 protein. The sample records about 770,000 distinct CDR3 sequences, roughly 44% being singletons. Source material: blood. These receptors were taken from a man aged 60-69 years in good health.

J is TRBJ2-5 and V is TRBV5-1; D assignment may be TRBD1 or TRBD2 (6 bases each). The DNA end is more similar to TRBJ2-7, so the J call may be wrong. Germline V gene data show CDR1 as SGHRS and CDR2 as YFSETQ. CDR3 size: 15 residues. This chain's CDR3 is CASSFPGGGVYEQYF. The CDR3 nucleotides are TGCGCCAGCAGCTTTCCCGGAGGGGGAGTCTACGAGCAGTACTTC.

The chain couples TRBV28 to TRBJ1-1, with 11 bases that match TRBD1. J was trimmed by 5 bases and V by 5 bases; bases with no gene match: 7. The V gene's germline CDR1 is MDHEN and CDR2 SYDVKM. This CDR3 has 15 amino acids. The CDR3 bases are TGTGCCAGCAGTCCCATGGACAGGGGGCCGACTGAAGCTTTCTTT. Protein product: CASSPMDRGPTEAFF.